A single sample is the source of the 9 T cell receptor beta chains below, sequenced in a study of blood T cell repertoires in COVID-19. TCRdb's table, derived via immunoSEQ multiplex PCR, lists solely in-frame clones and lacks some. The sample contains under 250,000 clones, roughly nine tenths of which appear only once. What was sequenced was peripheral blood. These receptors came from a man aged 35-49 years with acute or convalescent COVID-19.

V is TRBV10-2 and J is TRBJ1-2; D call uncertain. V lost 4 bases and J 7 bases, leaving 16 bases between the germline ends. This CDR3 has 14 amino acids. Germline CDR1 WSHSY, CDR2 SAAADI. CDR3 region: CASSGGQVRSGYTF. DNA for the CDR3: TGCGCCAGCAGTGGTGGGCAGGTCCGCAGTGGCTACACCTTC.

The V gene is TRBV19, the J gene TRBJ2-5, with TRBD1 as a possible D gene (6 bases). Germline V gene sequence: CDR1 LNHDA, CDR2 SQIVND (reference sequence). This CDR3 comprises 14 residues. V was shortened by 6 bases and J by 1 base, with 12 bases between the two germline ends. CDR3 coding DNA: TGTGCCAGTAGATCGGGACACTCCCAAGAGACCCAGTACTTC. Translated, it gives CASRSGHSQETQYF.

This chain links TRBV10-3 with TRBJ1-3; TRBD1 agrees at 8 bases. Losses at the gene ends were 2 bases for V and 4 bases for J; bases not matched to a gene: 1. The germline CDR1 and CDR2 sequences are ENHRY and SYGVKD. CDR3 length: 14 amino acids. DNA for the CDR3: TGTGCCATCAGTGAGCGGACAGGGGGAAACACCATATATTTT. Translation: CAISERTGGNTIYF.

The V call is TRBV5-1, the J call TRBJ1-6; 8 bases are shared with TRBD1. Germline assignment: CDR1 SGHRS and CDR2 YFSETQ. V gave up 3 bases and J gave up 9 bases; unmatched junction bases: 8. CDR3 length: 15 amino acids. The CDR3 sequence: CASSSGQGISSPLHF. The CDR3 DNA follows: TGCGCCAGCAGCTCCGGACAGGGCATTAGTTCACCCCTCCACTTT.

The CDR3 nucleotides are TGTGCCAGCAGTTTCCTTAGCGACCCAGGGGGTGAAAAACTGTTTTTT. This sequence encodes CASSFLSDPGGEKLFF. The V call is TRBV28, the J call TRBJ1-4; 7 bases match TRBD1. This CDR3 comprises 16 residues. Germline CDR1 reads MDHEN; CDR2 reads SYDVKM. V was clipped by 3 bases and J by 7 bases; unmatched bases: 11.

The chain has TRBV5-5 and TRBJ1-3, with 7 bases aligning to TRBD1. The germline gives CDR1 SGHKS, CDR2 YYEKEE (reference sequence). CDR3 size: 18 residues. J lost 0 bases, V lost 2 bases, and 11 bases had no gene match. In DNA form, the CDR3 reads TGTGCCAGCAGCTTTTCAGGTTTGTGGGACAGCTCTGGAAACACCATATATTTT. Protein sequence: CASSFSGLWDSSGNTIYF.

The chain carries TRBV2 and TRBJ2-2; 9 nucleotides align to TRBD1. Per the germline V gene, CDR1 is SNHLY and CDR2 is FYNNEI. This CDR3 has 13 residues. J gave up 7 bases and V 10 bases, and 7 bases lay outside the gene matches. The chain's CDR3 is CATRDRAGGELFF. CDR3 coding DNA: TGTGCCACACGGGACAGGGCGGGCGGGGAGCTGTTTTTT.

The chain uses TRBV28 and TRBJ2-7, with D unclear. From germline, CDR1 is MDHEN and CDR2 SYDVKM. The germline V and J ends were trimmed by 3 bases and 6 bases, with 15 bases remaining between them. The CDR3 loop spans 14 amino acids. CDR3 amino acids: CASSFRPTPGEQYF. In nucleotides, the CDR3 is TGTGCCAGCAGTTTCCGCCCGACCCCGGGCGAGCAGTACTTC.

This rearrangement joins TRBV5-1 to TRBJ2-5; 12 bases align to TRBD2. Per germline, CDR1 SGHRS and CDR2 YFSETQ. CDR3 length: 16 amino acids. The V and J ends lost 3 bases and 1 base, in that order; junction bases with no gene match: 4. DNA of the CDR3: TGCGCCAGCAGCTCCCTAGCGGGAGGGTTCCAAGAGACCCAGTACTTC. Translation: CASSSLAGGFQETQYF.